A single T cell receptor (beta chain) is shown here with its context. No antigen is known for it. No base quality information exists; no much larger clone differs at one position. This sample is part of a study of graft-versus-host responses after intestinal transplantation (TCRdb year 2021). Some background on the complete study: The transplants that recipients received were multivisceral, liver-intestinal, or isolated intestinal. Anti-thymocyte globulin induction was given to all recipients, followed by maintenance tacrolimus and steroids for approximately three years. Samples from three later patients were sequenced in-house on an Illumina MiSeq with MiXCR processing rather than by the commercial service. Alloreactive clones were identified by sequencing pre-transplant mixed lymphocyte reaction products and comparing these products with unstimulated pre-transplant donor and recipient T cells. The cohort enrolled 20 to 30 intestinal transplant recipients, one of whom was a retransplant, and a few patients without pretransplant specimens were excluded. After intestinal transplantation, graft-versus-host and host-versus-graft alloreactive T cell clones were followed in the graft, circulation and bone marrow using bulk TCR-beta CDR3 sequencing. A peak of at least 4% donor T cells among recipient peripheral blood mononuclear cells was the definition used for donor T cell macrochimerism.

The paper as a whole reports these results and caveats: High GvH to HvG T cell clonal ratios were observed in the allografts of patients with donor T cell macrochimerism. The conclusions were limited by the relatively low number and heterogeneity of the intestinal transplant patients. GvH clones were detected in recipient bone marrow, and some appeared earlier in ileal mucosa or blood, consistent with an intestinal mucosal origin. Peak levels of circulating GvH clones were associated with declines in HvG clones early after transplant.

Intraepithelial and lamina propria lymphocytes were isolated from graft specimens using dithiothreitol, EDTA incubations and collagenase D digestion. Serial intestinal graft biopsy specimens collected up to 600 days after transplant underwent bulk TCR-beta sequencing. Library preparation employed the immunoSEQ multiplex PCR assay. High-throughput TCR-beta CDR3 sequencing of genomic DNA from most patients was performed by Adaptive Biotechnologies. Per the original workflow: Adaptive's ImmunoSEQ software was the source of the TCR sequencing data for around 20 patients, while a few other patients were processed with MiXCR and VDJtools. CDR3 nucleotide sequences shared between donor and recipient were removed because the origin of such sequences could not be assigned. Alloreactive clones required at least 2-fold expansion over unstimulated cells and minimum CFSE-low frequency of 0.002% (template counts) or 0.001% (read counts). Clones detected in sequenced pre-transplant spleen, lymph node, or MLR CFSE-low populations of the donor or recipient were defined as mappable. Cumulative frequency of alloreactive clones was calculated as a percentage of all sequences weighted by copy number. This is the immuneACCESS table as TCRdb keeps it, with only in-frame sequences that have V and J called. A part of the clones is gone; compared with another copy, unresolved V genes explain less than half, and the rest is unexplained. For V, J and clone size, that table is used; D and trimming come from the DNA. Here the sample has about 7,400 clones; around 68% occur a single time. Together, the top ten hold about 5.1% of the sample.

The trim is 8 bases for V and 2 bases for J, with a gap of 17 bases between the germline ends. Reading from cysteine to phenylalanine, the CDR3 counts 15 amino acids. The read is trimmed to its CDR3 DNA, 45 bases read in frame from base 1. The germline V gene yields SNHLY for CDR1 and FYNNEI for CDR2. This clonotype was obtained from a human patient who received an intestinal transplant, so some T cells may come from the graft donor. The specimen was ileum tissue, collected less than 60 days after transplant. The chain was built from TRBV2 and TRBJ2-3, and TRBD1 may be the D gene, going by 5 matching bases. The DNA reads as follows: TGTGCCAGCTATCAGGGTTCGACACACACAGATACGCAGTATTTT. It specifies CASYQGSTHTDTQYF.